This T cell receptor (beta chain) was identified in a study of blood T cell repertoires in COVID-19 (dated by TCRdb to between 2020 and 2021). Background on the whole study: Collaborator samples came from the United States, Italy and Spain and covered acute and convalescent phases of COVID-19. The dataset comprised deeply sampled blood TCRbeta repertoires from subjects exposed to, actively infected with, or recovered from COVID-19. The prospective study material was composed of cDNA or gDNA derived from T cells, B-cell-depleted T cells, or PBMCs. HLA class I and class II types, where available, came from metadata supplied by the sample provider rather than from assay-based typing. The repertoires were made available in a free public database intended to serve as a resource for research on the immune response to SARS-CoV-2. The samples were drawn from two sources: the first 160 participants of the ongoing ImmuneRACE study, and 1,000 to 1,500 subjects contributed by 6 global collaborators. Sample metadata almost always included a de-identified subject ID, COVID-19 status, age in years and sex. The paper's findings and limits, for the study overall: The quantity of clinical and demographic metadata differed by source and by participant and was supplied without curation.

Remarks on this clone: The clone's antigen remains unknown. Per-base quality was not reported, and no clone a single base away is much larger than it.

TCRbeta CDR3 regions were amplified from genomic DNA using the immunoSEQ Assay, a bias-controlled multiplex PCR. For the original study's pipeline: Within the assay, amplification of reference gene primers was used to estimate how many nucleated cells each sample contained. Sequence reads were collapsed and filtered to measure the absolute abundance of every unique TCRbeta CDR3 rearrangement. For each sample, productive Simpson clonality was calculated as the square root of Simpson's diversity index across productive rearrangements. TCRdb limited this immuneACCESS table to in-frame rearrangements with V and J called. A share of clones is missing; checked studies link under half to unresolved V genes, and the rest is unexplained. The V and J calls and clone size come from that table; D and trimming were worked out from the DNA. This sample lists approximately 24,000 clones; approximately 86% were detected once. The ten largest clones add up to approximately 5% of the sample.

From its cysteine to its phenylalanine, the CDR3 spans 17 amino acids. Only CDR3 DNA remains: 51 bases, in frame from the first base. Trimming accounts for 5 bases at V and 5 bases at J, while the number of junction bases matched to no gene is 17. The CDR1 and CDR2 encoded by the germline V gene are SGHVS and FQNEAQ. The collaborating institutions used their own protocols to collect whole blood in K2EDTA tubes. For TCRbeta analysis, collaborator samples were shipped as frozen whole blood, as isolated PBMCs, or as DNA extracted from either sample type. Sequenced: peripheral blood. The V gene is TRBV7-8 and the J gene is TRBJ1-1; 7 bases in between match TRBD1. The sequence was collected from a man in his forties or fifties with active COVID-19. The CDR3 protein sequence reads: CASSRTGQGVGGTEAFF. In nucleotide form, the sequence is TGTGCCAGCAGCAGAACAGGGCAGGGGGTGGGAGGAACTGAAGCTTTCTTT.